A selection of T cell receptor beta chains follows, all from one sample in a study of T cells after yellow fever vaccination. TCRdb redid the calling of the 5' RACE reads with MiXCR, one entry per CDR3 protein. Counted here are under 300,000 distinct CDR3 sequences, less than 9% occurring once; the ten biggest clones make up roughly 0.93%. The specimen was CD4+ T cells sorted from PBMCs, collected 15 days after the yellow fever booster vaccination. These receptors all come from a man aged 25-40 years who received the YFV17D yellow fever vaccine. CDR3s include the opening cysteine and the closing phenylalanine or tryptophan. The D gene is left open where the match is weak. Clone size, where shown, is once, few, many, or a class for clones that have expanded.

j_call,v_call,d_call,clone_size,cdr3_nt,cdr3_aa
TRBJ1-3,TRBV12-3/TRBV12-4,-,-,TGTGCCAGCAGTTTACACGGTGGAAACACCATATATTTT,CASSLHGGNTIYF
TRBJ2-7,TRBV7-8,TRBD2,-,TGTGCCAGCAGCTTAGGCCTCTCCAGCGGGGCTTACGAGCAGTACTTC,CASSLGLSSGAYEQYF
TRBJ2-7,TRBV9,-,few,TGTGCCAGCAGCCTCTCTGAAGGGGGGGCCTACGAGCAGTACTTC,CASSLSEGGAYEQYF
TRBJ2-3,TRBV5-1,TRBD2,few,TGCGCCAGCAGCCCCGGGACTAGCTCCACAGATACGCAGTATTTT,CASSPGTSSTDTQYF
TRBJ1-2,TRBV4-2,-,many,TGTGCCAGCAGCCAAGAAGGTCGGCAGAGCTATGGCTACACCTTC,CASSQEGRQSYGYTF
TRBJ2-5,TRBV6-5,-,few,-,CASSSSRGETQYF
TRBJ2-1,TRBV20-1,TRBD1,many,TGCAGTGCGTCGACAGGGTTAAGTGGCCACAATGAGCAGTTCTTC,CSASTGLSGHNEQFF
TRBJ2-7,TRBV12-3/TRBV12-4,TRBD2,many,TGTGCCAGCAGTGGAGGGACTACAGTCAAAAACGAGCAGTACTTC,CASSGGTTVKNEQYF
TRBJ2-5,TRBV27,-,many,TGTGCCAGCAGTTTCGTGGGGTTTCAAGAGACCCAGTACTTC,CASSFVGFQETQYF
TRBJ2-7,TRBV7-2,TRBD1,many,TGTGCCAGCAGCTTGGGACAGGCGAACTACGAGCAGTACTTC,CASSLGQANYEQYF
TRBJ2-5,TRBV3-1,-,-,TGTGCCACCTCTCTCGGGTACCAAGAGACCCAGTACTTC,CATSLGYQETQYF
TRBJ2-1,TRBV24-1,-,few,TGTGCCACCAGTGGACCAGGCAATGAGCAGTTCTTC,CATSGPGNEQFF
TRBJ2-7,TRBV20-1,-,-,TGCAGTGCGATTGACAGGTCCCTAGATATTTACGAGCAGTACTTC,CSAIDRSLDIYEQYF
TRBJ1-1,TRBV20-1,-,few,TGCAGTGCTCCGTCAGGACGGACTTTGAACACTGAAGCTTTCTTT,CSAPSGRTLNTEAFF
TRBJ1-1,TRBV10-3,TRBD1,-,TGTGCCATACAGGGGCCGAACACTGAAGCTTTCTTT,CAIQGPNTEAFF
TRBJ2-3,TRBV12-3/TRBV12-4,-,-,TGTGCCAGCAGTTTCAGGGGTGGGGTTTCAACAGATACGCAGTATTTT,CASSFRGGVSTDTQYF
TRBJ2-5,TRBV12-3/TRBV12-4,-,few,TGTGCCAGCAGTTTGGACTACCCAAAAGAGACCCAGTACTTC,CASSLDYPKETQYF
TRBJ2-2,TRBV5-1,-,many,TGCGCCAGCAGCTTGGCCGTAGACAACACCGGGGAGCTGTTTTTT,CASSLAVDNTGELFF
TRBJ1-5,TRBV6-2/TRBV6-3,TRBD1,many,TGTGCCAGCAGTTACGGGAGGGGGCTAGGTCAGCCCCAGCATTTT,CASSYGRGLGQPQHF
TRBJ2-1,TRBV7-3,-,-,TGTGCCAGCAGCCCCGGACTATCGACCTACAATGAGCAGTTCTTC,CASSPGLSTYNEQFF
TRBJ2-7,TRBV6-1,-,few,TGTGCCAGCAGACTACGGGACTCCTTCGGGTACGAGCAGTACTTC,CASRLRDSFGYEQYF
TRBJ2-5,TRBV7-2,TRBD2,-,TGTGCCAGCAGCATCGATAGCGGGAGGGCGGCAGAGACCCAGTACTTC,CASSIDSGRAAETQYF
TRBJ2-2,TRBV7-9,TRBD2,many,TGTGCCAGCAGACGAAAAGGTGCGGGGGCGAACACCGGGGAGCTGTTTTTT,CASRRKGAGANTGELFF
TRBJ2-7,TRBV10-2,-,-,TGCGCCAGCAGTAGGACTCCGGAGTACGAGCAGTACTTC,CASSRTPEYEQYF
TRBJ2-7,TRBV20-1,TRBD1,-,TGCAGTGCTAGACCCTCCGCCGGATCAGGGGGCCACTACGAGCAGTACTTC,CSARPSAGSGGHYEQYF
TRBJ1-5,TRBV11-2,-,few,TGTGCCAGCAGCACCCTAGACGGAGGCAATCAGCCCCAGCATTTT,CASSTLDGGNQPQHF
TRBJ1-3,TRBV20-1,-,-,TGCAGTGCTAGAGATAGAGGAGTTTCTGGAAACACCATATATTTT,CSARDRGVSGNTIYF
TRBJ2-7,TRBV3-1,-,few,TGTGCCAGCAGCCAAGAAGCTTTGCAGTACTTC,CASSQEALQYF
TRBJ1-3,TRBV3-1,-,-,TGTGCCAGCAGCCAAGAGTGGATCGGAAACACCATATATTTT,CASSQEWIGNTIYF
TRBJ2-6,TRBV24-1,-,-,TGTGCCACCAGTGATTCACCAGGGTCAACTGGGGCCAACGTCCTGACTTTC,CATSDSPGSTGANVLTF
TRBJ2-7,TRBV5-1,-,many,TGCGCCAGCAGCTGGGGAACAGGTCCAACGGACGAGCAGTACTTC,CASSWGTGPTDEQYF
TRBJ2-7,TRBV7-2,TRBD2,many,TGTGCCAGCAGCCTGTCGAGCGGGAGCATGTACGAGCAGTACTTC,CASSLSSGSMYEQYF
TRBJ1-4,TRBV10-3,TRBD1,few,TGTGCCATCAGTAATCCGACCGGGACAGCAGGCGAAAAACTGTTTTTT,CAISNPTGTAGEKLFF
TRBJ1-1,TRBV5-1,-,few,TGCGCCAGCAGCTTGCAGGGCAGAGAAGCTTTCTTT,CASSLQGREAFF
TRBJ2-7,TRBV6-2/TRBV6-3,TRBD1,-,TGTGCCAGCAGCCTTGGGACAGCTAGGTACGAGCAGTACTTC,CASSLGTARYEQYF
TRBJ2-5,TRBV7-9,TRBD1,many,TGTGCCAGCAGCTCGACAGGGGTGGGTGAGACCCAGTACTTC,CASSSTGVGETQYF
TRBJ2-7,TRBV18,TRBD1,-,TGTGCCAGCTCACCCCGACAGGGAACCTACGAGCAGTACTTC,CASSPRQGTYEQYF
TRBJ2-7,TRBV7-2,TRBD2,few,TGTGCCAGCACCTCCGCCGCGCTAGCGGACTACGAGCAGTACTTC,CASTSAALADYEQYF
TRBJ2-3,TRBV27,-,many,TGTGCCAGCAGAATCGTAGGCACAGATACGCAGTATTTT,CASRIVGTDTQYF
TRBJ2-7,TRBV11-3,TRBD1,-,TGTGCCAGCAGCCATAGGACAGGGACGGGGGAGCAGTACTTC,CASSHRTGTGEQYF
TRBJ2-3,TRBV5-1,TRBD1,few,TGCGCCAGCAGCTTCGGAGGACAGGGCCCGGCAGATACGCAGTATTTT,CASSFGGQGPADTQYF
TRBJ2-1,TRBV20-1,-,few,TGCAGTGCTAGTAAGACTAGCAATGAGCAGTTCTTC,CSASKTSNEQFF
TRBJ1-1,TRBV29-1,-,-,TGCAGCGGCTCGAGCGGGGGGCCTGAAGCTTTCTTT,CSGSSGGPEAFF
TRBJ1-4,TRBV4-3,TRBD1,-,TGCGCCAGCAGCCCCCGGACAGGGCATGAAAAACTGTTTTTT,CASSPRTGHEKLFF
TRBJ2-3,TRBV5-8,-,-,TGTGCCAGCAGCCTTCATTATAGCACAGATACGCAGTATTTT,CASSLHYSTDTQYF
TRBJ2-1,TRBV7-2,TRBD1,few,TGTGCCAGCAGCTACCGGACAGGCAACAATGAGCAGTTCTTC,CASSYRTGNNEQFF
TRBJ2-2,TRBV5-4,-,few,TGTGCCAGCAGCGAGGACATACGCACCGGGGAGCTGTTTTTT,CASSEDIRTGELFF
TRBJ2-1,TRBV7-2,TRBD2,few,TGTGCCAGCAGCTTAGCACTAGCGGGAGCTAGCGAGGTGTTCTTC,CASSLALAGASEVFF